One sample yielded the 8 T cell receptor beta chains listed below, sequenced in a study of radiation and T cells in renal cell carcinoma. The data were produced by immunoSEQ multiplex PCR, yet TCRdb's version contains in-frame clones alone and is incomplete. The table has 100,000 to 150,000 clones, 80% to 85% seen once. Time point: baseline pretreatment blood. Treatment in this sample: 15 Gy SBRT to primary tumor, nephrectomy 4 weeks later. Sample: blood, taken from a patient whose treatment included radiotherapy and nephrectomy. Every receptor here comes from a woman in her sixties with renal cell carcinoma.

This rearrangement joins TRBV15 to TRBJ2-1; possible D gene TRBD1, 7 bases. Per the germline V gene, CDR1 is LNHNV and CDR2 is YYDKDF (reference sequence). The CDR3 loop spans 15 amino acids. V was trimmed by 1 base and J by 4 bases, leaving 11 bases between them. For the CDR3, the DNA is TGTGCCACCAGCAGAGCCGGGGGACAGTACAATGAGCAGTTCTTC. This sequence encodes CATSRAGGQYNEQFF.

The chain has TRBV12-5 and TRBJ1-1; a weak D match, TRBD1 (6 bases). CDR3 length equals 15 residues. Deletions cut 1 base from V and 3 bases from J, with 12 bases between. Per germline, CDR1 LGHNT and CDR2 FRNRAP. The CDR3 spells CASGLDAGVYTEAFF. The CDR3 DNA is TGTGCTAGTGGTTTGGACGCAGGGGTTTACACTGAAGCTTTCTTT.

This chain links TRBV5-1 with TRBJ2-1; D gene unclear. Trimming left V 0 bases short and J 7 bases short, with 11 bases between. There are 14 residues in the CDR3. Germline CDR1 SGHRS, CDR2 YFSETQ. The CDR3 sequence: CASSLDRGGNEQFF. The CDR3 bases are TGCGCCAGCAGCTTGGACAGAGGCGGTAATGAGCAGTTCTTC.

The V and J genes are TRBV6-6 and TRBJ1-4, with unresolved D. The V gene lost 2 bases and the J gene lost 5 bases, with 12 bases spanning the gap. The CDR3 length is 15 residues. The germline V gene has CDR1 MNHNY and CDR2 SVGAGI (reference sequence). In DNA, the CDR3 is TGTGCCAGCAGTTACACCACGGGTCCGAATGAAAAACTGTTTTTT. Encoded protein: CASSYTTGPNEKLFF.

This chain joins TRBV6-5 and TRBJ2-2; 8 positions agree with TRBD2. V shed 0 bases and J 4 bases; nucleotides not matched to a gene: 4. CDR1 is MNHEY and CDR2 is SVGAGI in the germline V gene. The CDR3 totals 16 residues. The DNA for the CDR3 is TGTGCCAGCAGTTACTCAGCGGGGGATGGCACCGGGGAGCTGTTTTTT. The encoded protein is CASSYSAGDGTGELFF.

The rearrangement uses TRBV5-1 and TRBJ1-1; 8 bases map to TRBD1. The trim removed 4 bases at V and 8 bases at J, leaving 7 bases unmatched. Germline V lookup: CDR1 SGHRS, CDR2 YFSETQ. CDR3 size: 13 residues. CDR3 amino acids: CASSLINRGEAFF. CDR3 bases: TGCGCCAGCAGCCTTATTAACAGGGGGGAAGCTTTCTTT.

This chain links TRBV6-5 with TRBJ1-2, with TRBD1 matching over 9 bases. Germline-derived CDR1 and CDR2 are MNHEY and SVGAGI. There are 15 residues in the CDR3. V gave up 2 bases and J gave up 7 bases; unmatched junction bases: 8. CDR3 sequence: CASSYGTGGIFGYTF. DNA of the CDR3: TGTGCCAGCAGTTACGGAACAGGGGGCATCTTTGGCTACACCTTC.

The chain is built from TRBV7-8 and TRBJ2-2; D is perhaps TRBD1 (5 bases). V was shortened by 5 bases and J by 6 bases, with 16 bases between the two germline ends. Germline V lookup: CDR1 SGHVS, CDR2 FQNEAQ. The CDR3 has 15 residues. CDR3 DNA: TGTGCCAGCAGCCTTCCGGTGGGGCTCGCCGGGGAGCTGTTTTTT. Protein product: CASSLPVGLAGELFF.